This T cell receptor beta chain was identified during a study of graft-versus-host responses after intestinal transplantation. As for the study in general: Each patient got anti-thymocyte globulin induction, then tacrolimus and steroids for roughly 3 years.

Study results and caveats: Graft-donor T cell macrochimerism coincided with high graft-versus-host to host-versus-graft clonal ratios in allografts. Recipient marrow contained GvH clones, some of which appeared first in ileum or blood. Peak GvH clone levels in circulation were associated with early post-transplant HvG declines.

TCRdb's copy holds only in-frame clones and misses some; the assay was immunoSEQ multiplex PCR. The profile shows more than 10,000 clones, about nine tenths of them singletons. Comments on this clone: Its antigen is still unknown.

Time point: postoperative day 105 after intestinal transplantation (dayNNNN = postoperative day). V gave up 3 bases and J gave up 4 bases; unmatched junction bases: 2. This CDR3 has 15 residues. Germline V gives CDR1 SGDLS, CDR2 YYNGEE. The sequence derives from a human patient who received an intestinal transplant, so some T cells may come from the graft donor. Material: PBMCs, obtained 105 days after intestinal transplantation. The chain recombines TRBV9 with TRBJ2-2, with 11 bases aligning to TRBD2. The CDR3 DNA sequence: TGTGCCAGCAGCGGTAGCGGGAGGGCCACCGGGGAGCTGTTTTTT. This sequence encodes CASSGSGRATGELFF.